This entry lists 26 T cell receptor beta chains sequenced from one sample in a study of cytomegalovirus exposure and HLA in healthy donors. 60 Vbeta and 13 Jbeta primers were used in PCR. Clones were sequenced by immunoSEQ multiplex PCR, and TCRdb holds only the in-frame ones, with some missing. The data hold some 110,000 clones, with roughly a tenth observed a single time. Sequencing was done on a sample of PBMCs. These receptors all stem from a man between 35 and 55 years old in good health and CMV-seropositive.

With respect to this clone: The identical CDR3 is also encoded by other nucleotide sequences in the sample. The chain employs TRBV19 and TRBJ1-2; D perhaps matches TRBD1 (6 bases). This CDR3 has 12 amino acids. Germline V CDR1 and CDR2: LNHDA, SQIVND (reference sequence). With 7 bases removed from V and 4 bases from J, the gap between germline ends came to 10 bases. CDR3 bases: TGTGCCAGTACCACGACAGGCTATGGCTACACCTTC. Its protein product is CASTTTGYGYTF.

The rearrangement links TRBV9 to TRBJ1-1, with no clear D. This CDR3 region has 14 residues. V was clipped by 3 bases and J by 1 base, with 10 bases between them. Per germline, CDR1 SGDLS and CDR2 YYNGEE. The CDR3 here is CASSGARANTEAFF. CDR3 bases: TGTGCCAGCAGCGGGGCGCGGGCGAACACTGAAGCTTTCTTT.

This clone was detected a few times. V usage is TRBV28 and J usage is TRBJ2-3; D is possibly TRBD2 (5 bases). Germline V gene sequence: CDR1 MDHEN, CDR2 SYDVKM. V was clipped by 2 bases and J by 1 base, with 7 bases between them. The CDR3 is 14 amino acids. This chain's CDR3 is CASSLGGRTDTQYF. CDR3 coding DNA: TGTGCCAGCAGTTTAGGAGGCCGCACAGATACGCAGTATTTT.

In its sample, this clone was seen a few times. CDR3 DNA: TGTGCCAGCAGCCAAGACAGGGGGGCAGATACGCAGTATTTT. Residues: CASSQDRGADTQYF. V is TRBV4-2 and J is TRBJ2-3, with a possible D match to TRBD1 (7 bases). Germline V gene data show CDR1 as LGHNA and CDR2 as YNFKEQ. The length of the CDR3 is 14 residues. Trimming took off 0 bases at V and 4 bases at J, with 8 bases between the two ends.

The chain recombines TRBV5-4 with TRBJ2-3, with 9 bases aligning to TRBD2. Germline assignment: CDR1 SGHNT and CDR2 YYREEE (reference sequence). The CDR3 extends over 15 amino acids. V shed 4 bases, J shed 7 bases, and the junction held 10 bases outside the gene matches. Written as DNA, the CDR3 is TGTGCCAGCAGCGACTATAGCGGGGGTAGGAATACGCAGTATTTT. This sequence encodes CASSDYSGGRNTQYF.

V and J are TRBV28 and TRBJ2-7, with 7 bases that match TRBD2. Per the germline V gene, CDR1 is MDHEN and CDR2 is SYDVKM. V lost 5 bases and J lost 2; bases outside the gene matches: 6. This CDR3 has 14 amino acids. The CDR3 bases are TGTGCCAGCAGTCGGGGGGAGATCGCCTACGAGCAGTACTTC. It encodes CASSRGEIAYEQYF.

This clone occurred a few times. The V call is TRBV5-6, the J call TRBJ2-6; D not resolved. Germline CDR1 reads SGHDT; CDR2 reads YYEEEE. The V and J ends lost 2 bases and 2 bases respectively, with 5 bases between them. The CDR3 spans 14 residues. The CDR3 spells CASSLITGANVLTF. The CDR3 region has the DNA TGTGCCAGCAGCTTAATAACTGGGGCCAACGTCCTGACTTTC.

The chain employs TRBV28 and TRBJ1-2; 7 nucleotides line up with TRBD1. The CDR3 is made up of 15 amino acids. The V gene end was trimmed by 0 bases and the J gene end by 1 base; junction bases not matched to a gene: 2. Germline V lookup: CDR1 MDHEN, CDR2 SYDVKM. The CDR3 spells CASSLWQGDNYGYTF. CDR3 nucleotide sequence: TGTGCCAGCAGTTTATGGCAGGGGGATAACTATGGCTACACCTTC.

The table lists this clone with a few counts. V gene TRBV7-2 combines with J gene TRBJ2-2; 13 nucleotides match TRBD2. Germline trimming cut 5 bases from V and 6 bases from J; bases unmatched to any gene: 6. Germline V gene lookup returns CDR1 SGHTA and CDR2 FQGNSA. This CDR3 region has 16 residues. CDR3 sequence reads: CASSRTSGRAPGELFF. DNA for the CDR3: TGTGCCAGCAGCAGAACTAGCGGGAGGGCCCCCGGGGAGCTGTTTTTT.

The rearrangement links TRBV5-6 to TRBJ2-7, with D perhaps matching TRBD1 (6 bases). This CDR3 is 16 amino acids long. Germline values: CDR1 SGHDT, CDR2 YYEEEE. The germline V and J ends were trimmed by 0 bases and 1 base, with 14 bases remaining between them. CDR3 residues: CASSLVPTGISYEQYF. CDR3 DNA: TGTGCCAGCAGCTTGGTCCCTACAGGGATTTCCTACGAGCAGTACTTC. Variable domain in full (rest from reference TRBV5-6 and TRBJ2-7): DAGVTQSPTHLIKTRGQQVTLRCSPKSGHDTVSWYQQALGQGPQFIFQYYEEEERQRGNFPDRFSGHQFPNYSSELNVNALLLGDSALYLCASSLVPTGISYEQYFGPGTRLTVT.

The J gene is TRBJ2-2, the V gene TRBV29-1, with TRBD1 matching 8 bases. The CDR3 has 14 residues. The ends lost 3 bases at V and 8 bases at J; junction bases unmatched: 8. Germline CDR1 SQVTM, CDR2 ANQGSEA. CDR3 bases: TGCAGCGTTGATAAACAGGGGGAAAAGGGGGAGCTGTTTTTT. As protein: CSVDKQGEKGELFF.

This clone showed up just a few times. CDR3 sequence (DNA): TGTGCCTGGAGAACAAGCGGGACTAGCGTATACAATGAGCAGTTCTTC. It yields the protein CAWRTSGTSVYNEQFF. V usage is TRBV30 and J usage is TRBJ2-1; 10 nucleotides match TRBD2. Germline assignment: CDR1 GTSNPN and CDR2 SVGIG (reference sequence). Losses at the gene ends were 3 bases for V and 4 bases for J; bases not matched to a gene: 9. This CDR3 is built from 16 residues.

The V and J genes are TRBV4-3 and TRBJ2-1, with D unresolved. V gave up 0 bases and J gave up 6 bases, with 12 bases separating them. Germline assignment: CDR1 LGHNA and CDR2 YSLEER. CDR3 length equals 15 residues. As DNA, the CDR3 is TGCGCCAGCAGCCAAGAAGGCCGGAGTACCAATGAGCAGTTCTTC. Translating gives CASSQEGRSTNEQFF.

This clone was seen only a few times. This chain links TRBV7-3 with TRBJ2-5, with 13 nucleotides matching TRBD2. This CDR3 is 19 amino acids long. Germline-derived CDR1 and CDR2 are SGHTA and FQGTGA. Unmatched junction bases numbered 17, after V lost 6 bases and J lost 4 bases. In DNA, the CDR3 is TGTGCCAGCAGTACCGGGACTAGCGGGACGAAAATTGATCGAGAGACCCAGTACTTC. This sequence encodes CASSTGTSGTKIDRETQYF.

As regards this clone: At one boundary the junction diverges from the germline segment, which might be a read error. The CDR3, as DNA: TGCGCCAGCACCCAATTGATGACAGGCGGCTATGGCTACACCTTC. Translated: CASTQLMTGGYGYTF. The chain has TRBV4-1 and TRBJ1-2, with a possible D match to TRBD1 (6 bases). CDR3 length: 15 residues. Germline V gene data show CDR1 as MGHRA and CDR2 as YSYEKL.

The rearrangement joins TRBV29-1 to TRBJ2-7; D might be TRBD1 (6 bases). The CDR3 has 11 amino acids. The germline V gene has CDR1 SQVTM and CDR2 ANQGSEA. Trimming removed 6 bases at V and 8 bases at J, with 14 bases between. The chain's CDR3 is CSVDQGLQQYF. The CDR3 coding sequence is TGCAGCGTCGACCAGGGGTTGCAGCAGTACTTC.

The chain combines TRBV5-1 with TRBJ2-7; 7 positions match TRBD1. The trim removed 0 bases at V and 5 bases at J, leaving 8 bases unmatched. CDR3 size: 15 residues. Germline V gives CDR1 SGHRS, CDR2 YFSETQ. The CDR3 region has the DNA TGCGCCAGCAGCTTGGACACAGGGGAGTTCCACGAGCAGTACTTC. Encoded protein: CASSLDTGEFHEQYF.

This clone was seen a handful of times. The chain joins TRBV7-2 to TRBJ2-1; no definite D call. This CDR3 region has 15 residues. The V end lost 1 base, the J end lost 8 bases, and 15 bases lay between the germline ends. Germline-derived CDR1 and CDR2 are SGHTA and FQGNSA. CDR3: CASSLDAPKSDEQFF. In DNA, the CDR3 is TGTGCCAGCAGCTTAGACGCTCCTAAGTCCGATGAGCAGTTCTTC. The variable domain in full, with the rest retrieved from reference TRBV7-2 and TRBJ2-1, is GAGVSQSPSNKVTEKGKDVELRCDPISGHTALYWYRQSLGQGLEFLIYFQGNSAPDKSGLPSDRFSAERTGGSVSTLTIQRTQQEDSAVYLCASSLDAPKSDEQFFGPGTRLTVL.

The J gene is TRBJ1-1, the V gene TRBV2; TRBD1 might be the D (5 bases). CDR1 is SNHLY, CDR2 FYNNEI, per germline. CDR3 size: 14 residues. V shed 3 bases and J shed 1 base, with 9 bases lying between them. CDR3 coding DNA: TGTGCCAGCAGTGAGGTGGGGGGGAACACTGAAGCTTTCTTT. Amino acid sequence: CASSEVGGNTEAFF.

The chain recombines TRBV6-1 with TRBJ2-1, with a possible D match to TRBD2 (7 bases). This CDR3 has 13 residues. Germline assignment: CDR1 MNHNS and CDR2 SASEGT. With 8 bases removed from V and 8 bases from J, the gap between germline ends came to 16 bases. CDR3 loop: CASGGGFRDEQFF. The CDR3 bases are TGTGCCAGCGGGGGGGGCTTCAGGGATGAGCAGTTCTTC.

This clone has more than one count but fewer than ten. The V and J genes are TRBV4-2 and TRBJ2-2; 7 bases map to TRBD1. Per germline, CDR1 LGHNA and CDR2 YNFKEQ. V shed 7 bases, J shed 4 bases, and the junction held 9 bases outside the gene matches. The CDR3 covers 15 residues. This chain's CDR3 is CASTLTGAVTGELFF. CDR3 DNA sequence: TGTGCCAGCACCCTTACAGGGGCGGTCACCGGGGAGCTGTTTTTT.

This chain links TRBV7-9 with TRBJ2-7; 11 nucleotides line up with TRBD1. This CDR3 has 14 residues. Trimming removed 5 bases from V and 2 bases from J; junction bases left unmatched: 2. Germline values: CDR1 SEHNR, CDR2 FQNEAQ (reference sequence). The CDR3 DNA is TGTGCCAGCAGCCCGGGACAGGGGGCCTACGAGCAGTACTTC. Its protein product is CASSPGQGAYEQYF.

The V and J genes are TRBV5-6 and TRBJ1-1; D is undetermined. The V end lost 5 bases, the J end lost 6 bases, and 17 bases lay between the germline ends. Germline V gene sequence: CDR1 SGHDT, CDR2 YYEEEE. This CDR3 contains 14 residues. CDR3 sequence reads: CASSIGGPWAEAFF. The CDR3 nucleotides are TGTGCCAGCAGTATTGGAGGGCCGTGGGCTGAAGCTTTCTTT.

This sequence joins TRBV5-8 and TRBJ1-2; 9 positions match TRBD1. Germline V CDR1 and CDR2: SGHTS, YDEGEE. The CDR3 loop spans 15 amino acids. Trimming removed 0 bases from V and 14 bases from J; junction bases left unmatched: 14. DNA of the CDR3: TGTGCCAGCAGCTTGGTGACCCCCCCACAGGGGGCGCGGACCTTC. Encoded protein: CASSLVTPPQGARTF. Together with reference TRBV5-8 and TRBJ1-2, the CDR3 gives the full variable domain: EAGVTQSPTHLIKTRGQQATLRCSPISGHTSVYWYQQALGLGLQFLLWYDEGEERNRGNFPPRFSGRQFPNYSSELNVNALELEDSALYLCASSLVTPPQGARTFGSGTRLTVV.

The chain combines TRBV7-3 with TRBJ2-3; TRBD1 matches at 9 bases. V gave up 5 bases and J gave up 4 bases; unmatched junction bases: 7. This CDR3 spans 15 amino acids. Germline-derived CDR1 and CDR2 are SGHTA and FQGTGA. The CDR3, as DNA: TGTGCCAGCAGCCGACAGGGGGGGATGGCAGATACGCAGTATTTT. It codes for CASSRQGGMADTQYF.

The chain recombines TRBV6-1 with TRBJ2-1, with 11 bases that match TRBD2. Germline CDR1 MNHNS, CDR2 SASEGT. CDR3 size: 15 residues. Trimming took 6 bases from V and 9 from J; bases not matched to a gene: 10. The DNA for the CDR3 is TGTGCCAGCAGAGCTACTAGCGGGAGTCTAACTGAGCAGTTCTTC. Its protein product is CASRATSGSLTEQFF.